The subject of this entry is one T cell receptor (beta chain). A junction boundary mismatches the germline segment, possibly from a read error. The record originates from a study of cytomegalovirus exposure and HLA in healthy donors. Germline V gives CDR1 SSHAT, CDR2 FNYEAQ (reference sequence). The CDR3 has 19 residues. The study ran its PCR with 60 Vbeta and 13 Jbeta primers. Clones were sequenced by immunoSEQ multiplex PCR, and TCRdb holds only the in-frame ones, with some missing. This table has around 110,000 clones, under 70% appearing once. The chain uses TRBV7-7 and TRBJ2-1; 11 bases fit TRBD2. This receptor was obtained from a man aged 25-45 years in good health and CMV-seropositive. Sequencing was performed on PBMCs. The CDR3 DNA follows: TGTGCTAGCAGCCCCGCACCGGGACTAGCGGCCTTCTCCTACAATGAGCAGTTCTTC. It yields the protein CASSPAPGLAAFSYNEQFF. The whole variable domain, remainder taken from reference TRBV7-7 and TRBJ2-1, is GAGVSQSPRYKVTKRGQDVTLRCDPISSHATLYWYQQALGQGPEFLTYFNYEAQPDKSGLPSDRFSAERPEGSISTLTIQRTEQRDSAMYRCASSPAPGLAAFSYNEQFFGPGTRLTVL.